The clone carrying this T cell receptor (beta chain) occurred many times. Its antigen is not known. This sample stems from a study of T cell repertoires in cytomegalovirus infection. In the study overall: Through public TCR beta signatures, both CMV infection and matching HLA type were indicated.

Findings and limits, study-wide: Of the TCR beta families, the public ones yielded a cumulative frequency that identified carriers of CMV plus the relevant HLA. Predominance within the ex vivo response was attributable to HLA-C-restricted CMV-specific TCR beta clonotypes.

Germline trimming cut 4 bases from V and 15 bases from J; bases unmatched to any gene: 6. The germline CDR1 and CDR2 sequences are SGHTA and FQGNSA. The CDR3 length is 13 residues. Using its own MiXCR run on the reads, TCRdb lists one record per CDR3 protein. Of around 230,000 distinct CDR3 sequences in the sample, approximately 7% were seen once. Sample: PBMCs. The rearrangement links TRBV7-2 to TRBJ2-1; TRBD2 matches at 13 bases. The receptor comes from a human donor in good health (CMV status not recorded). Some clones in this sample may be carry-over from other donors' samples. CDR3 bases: TGTGCCAGCAGCTACCGGACTAGCGGGGGTTCGTTCTTC. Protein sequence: CASSYRTSGGSFF.